These 25 T cell receptor beta chains were all obtained from the same sample, sequenced in a study of blood T cell repertoires in COVID-19. Here immunoSEQ multiplex PCR was the method, and the copy in TCRdb shows in-frame clones only, minus some. Of over 200,000 clones in the sample, approximately 84% were seen once. The specimen sequenced was peripheral blood. These receptors all come from a woman between 45 and 60 years old with active or convalescent COVID-19.

The chain employs TRBV6-1 and TRBJ1-6, with D maybe TRBD1 (5 bases). Germline lookup yields CDR1 MNHNS and CDR2 SASEGT. Trimming left V 2 bases short and J 9 bases short, with 14 bases between. The CDR3 consists of 15 residues. CDR3 in DNA: TGTGCCAGCAGTGAAAGTTCCAGGGTGGCTTCACCCCTCCACTTT. It yields the protein CASSESSRVASPLHF.

The CDR3 coding sequence is TGTGCCAGCAGCCAAGAACTTGTGACAGTGAAACCTGAGACCCAGTACTTC. This encodes CASSQELVTVKPETQYF. V gene TRBV3-1 (or the pseudogene TRBV3-2) combines with J gene TRBJ2-5, with D possibly matching TRBD1 (5 bases). Germline CDR1 reads LGHDT; CDR2 reads YNNKEL (reference sequence). V shed 0 bases and J shed 5 bases, with 19 bases lying between them. This CDR3 comprises 17 residues.

J is TRBJ1-1 and V is TRBV19; 9 bases agree with TRBD1. V trimming: 9 bases; J trimming: 0 bases; junction bases outside the gene matches: 14. Germline V gene lookup returns CDR1 LNHDA and CDR2 SQIVND (reference sequence). The CDR3 sequence is 17 residues long. For the CDR3, the DNA is TGTGCCAGCCAGCCTCTAGGGACAGGGATACTGAACACTGAAGCTTTCTTT. Protein: CASQPLGTGILNTEAFF.

The gene calls are TRBV24-1 and TRBJ1-1; a weak D match, TRBD1 (6 bases). Germline assignment: CDR1 KGHDR and CDR2 SFDVKD. The CDR3 contains 13 residues. The DNA for the CDR3 is TGTGCTACTCAGGGGTCAAGGAACACTGAAGCTTTCTTT. It encodes CATQGSRNTEAFF.

The chain carries TRBV7-9 and TRBJ2-7; D is perhaps TRBD1 (5 bases). This CDR3 has 18 amino acids. Germline CDR1 reads SEHNR; CDR2 reads FQNEAQ (reference sequence). Trimming removed 0 bases at V and 2 bases at J, with 20 bases between. The CDR3 DNA follows: TGTGCCAGCAGCTTAGCGAAATTAGGGGCCAGGGCCCCCTACGAGCAGTACTTC. The encoded protein is CASSLAKLGARAPYEQYF.

The genes are TRBV11-2 and TRBJ2-3; 10 bases align to TRBD2. Germline CDR1 is SGHAT and CDR2 is FQNNGV. J gave up 2 bases and V 0 bases, and 2 bases lay outside the gene matches. CDR3 length: 16 residues. The CDR3 region is CASSLDLAGVTDTQYF. The CDR3 bases are TGTGCCAGCAGCTTAGACCTAGCGGGAGTCACAGATACGCAGTATTTT.

This clone occurred once. The chain recombines TRBV2 with TRBJ1-1, with D perhaps TRBD1 (6 bases). The germline V gene encodes CDR1 SNHLY and CDR2 FYNNEI. The V gene lost 4 bases and the J gene lost 6 bases, with 18 bases spanning the gap. The CDR3 totals 15 residues. The chain's CDR3 is CASSGTGLGIAEAFF. CDR3 nucleotides: TGTGCCAGCAGTGGTACAGGGCTGGGTATTGCTGAAGCTTTCTTT.

The V call is TRBV7-9, the J call TRBJ2-3; TRBD2 aligns across 7 bases. This CDR3 is 12 amino acids long. Trimming took 9 bases from V and 2 from J; bases not matched to a gene: 2. Germline loops: CDR1 SEHNR, CDR2 FQNEAQ (reference sequence). The CDR3 sequence: CARGGDTDTQYF. CDR3 bases: TGTGCCAGGGGAGGGGACACAGATACGCAGTATTTT.

The chain combines TRBV6-5 with TRBJ1-4, with TRBD1 as a possible D gene (5 bases). In germline, CDR1 is MNHEY, CDR2 SVGAGI. The CDR3 consists of 16 residues. The V and J ends lost 2 bases and 7 bases respectively, with 17 bases between them. CDR3 DNA sequence: TGTGCCAGCAGTTACAGGGGCGGGGGGACCGGTGAAAAACTGTTTTTT. Amino acid sequence: CASSYRGGGTGEKLFF.

This chain connects TRBV5-6 to TRBJ2-7; TRBD1 agrees at 10 bases. CDR3 length: 14 residues. V gave up 2 bases and J gave up 6 bases; unmatched junction bases: 5. Germline CDR1 SGHDT, CDR2 YYEEEE. The CDR3 DNA reads TGTGCCAGCAGCTTAGGGACAGGGGCCGGCGAGCAGTACTTC. The encoded protein is CASSLGTGAGEQYF.

V and J are TRBV4-1 and TRBJ1-4; D might be TRBD1 (6 bases). CDR1 and CDR2 from the germline V gene are MGHRA and YSYEKL. The germline V and J ends were trimmed by 4 bases and 3 bases, with 9 bases remaining between them. CDR3 length: 14 amino acids. The CDR3 DNA sequence: TGCGCCAGCAGCCTCCGGACAGCTAATGAAAAACTGTTTTTT. The encoded protein is CASSLRTANEKLFF.

V gene TRBV5-1 combines with J gene TRBJ2-3, with a possible D match to TRBD2 (5 bases). The CDR3 has 15 amino acids. CDR1 SGHRS and CDR2 YFSETQ come from the germline V gene. Trimming took 4 bases from V and 6 from J, leaving 18 bases between them. DNA for the CDR3: TGCGCCAGCAGCGGTACGCTAGGACTCCGCGATACGCAGTATTTT. This codes for CASSGTLGLRDTQYF.

V is TRBV9 and J is TRBJ1-1, with a tentative D call TRBD1 (5 bases). V dropped 6 bases and J dropped 1 base, with 13 bases sitting between them. The CDR3 has 14 amino acids. Germline CDR1 reads SGDLS; CDR2 reads YYNGEE. As DNA, the CDR3 is TGTGCCAGCACCCTCGGGCAGGGGAACACTGAAGCTTTCTTT. Translating gives CASTLGQGNTEAFF. The full variable domain, rest sourced from reference TRBV9 and TRBJ1-1, is DSGVTQTPKHLITATGQRVTLRCSPRSGDLSVYWYQQSLDQGLQFLIQYYNGEERAKGNILERFSAQQFPDLHSELNLSSLELGDSALYFCASTLGQGNTEAFFGQGTRLTVV.

This rearrangement joins TRBV5-1 to TRBJ2-1, with D tentatively TRBD2 (6 bases). Trimming removed 0 bases at V and 9 bases at J, with 16 bases between. The CDR3 is 15 amino acids. Per germline, CDR1 SGHRS and CDR2 YFSETQ. The CDR3 nucleotides read TGCGCCAGCAGCTTGGCGGGACTCCCCGGAGGTGAGCAGTTCTTC. This codes for CASSLAGLPGGEQFF.

This clone was counted a single time. The chain carries TRBV15 and TRBJ2-5; TRBD2 matches at 7 bases. V lost 1 base and J lost 1; bases outside the gene matches: 6. The CDR3 spans 16 residues. Germline V gene lookup returns CDR1 LNHNV and CDR2 YYDKDF (reference sequence). CDR3 DNA: TGTGCCACCAGCAGAGGGGGAGCGGGGTCCCAAGAGACCCAGTACTTC. As protein: CATSRGGAGSQETQYF.

This sequence joins TRBV5-6 and TRBJ2-2; tentative D call: TRBD1 (5 bases). V lost 2 bases to trimming and J lost 4 bases, with 9 bases between them. The CDR3 totals 14 residues. Germline-derived CDR1 and CDR2 are SGHDT and YYEEEE. The CDR3 DNA is TGTGCCAGCAGCTTTGTGCAGGGCACCGGGGAGCTGTTTTTT. Protein product: CASSFVQGTGELFF.

The V and J genes are TRBV28 and TRBJ1-5; 7 bases line up with TRBD1. V shed 5 bases and J 1 base; nucleotides not matched to a gene: 8. The CDR3 consists of 16 residues. Germline-derived CDR1 and CDR2 are MDHEN and SYDVKM. The CDR3 DNA is TGTGCCAGCAGTGCAGAGAGGGGGCAGAGCAATCAGCCCCAGCATTTT. Protein sequence: CASSAERGQSNQPQHF.

The chain combines TRBV11-3 with TRBJ2-2, with 9 bases fitting TRBD1. V lost 3 bases to trimming and J lost 7 bases; unmatched junction nucleotides: 6. The CDR3 runs to 15 residues. Germline V CDR1 and CDR2: SGHNT, YENEEA. The CDR3 spells CASSLGQGWGGELFF. Written as DNA, the CDR3 is TGTGCCAGCAGCTTGGGACAGGGCTGGGGCGGGGAGCTGTTTTTT.

In its sample, this clone was seen a few times. The chain joins TRBV28 to TRBJ1-5, with 8 nucleotides matching TRBD1. Per germline, CDR1 MDHEN and CDR2 SYDVKM. J gave up 0 bases and V 6 bases, and 4 bases lay outside the gene matches. The length of the CDR3 is 15 residues. This CDR3 is CASRTGGASNQPQHF. For the CDR3, the DNA is TGTGCCAGCAGAACAGGGGGGGCTAGCAATCAGCCCCAGCATTTT. Using reference TRBV28 and TRBJ1-5 for the parts outside the CDR3, the full variable domain is DVKVTQSSRYLVKRTGEKVFLECVQDMDHENMFWYRQDPGLGLRLIYFSYDVKMKEKGDIPEGYSVSREKKERFSLILESASTNQTSMYLCASRTGGASNQPQHFGDGTRLSIL.

Note on this clone: Other DNA sequences within the sample encode an identical CDR3. The CDR3 region has the DNA TGTGCCAGCAGCTTAGGACTAGCGGGAGATGAGCAGTTCTTC. Translating it yields CASSLGLAGDEQFF. The genes are TRBV7-9 and TRBJ2-1, with TRBD2 matching over 12 bases. This CDR3 has 14 residues. CDR1 and CDR2 from the germline V gene are SEHNR and FQNEAQ (reference sequence). The ends lost 1 base at V and 8 bases at J; junction bases unmatched: 0.

J is TRBJ1-5 and V is TRBV7-8; a weak D match, TRBD1 (5 bases). The CDR3 is 14 residues long. Germline V CDR1 and CDR2: SGHVS, FQNEAQ. Trimming shortened V by 5 bases and J by 7 bases, and 15 bases separated the two germline ends. The CDR3 loop is CASSIRQGDQPQHF. CDR3 bases: TGTGCCAGCAGCATAAGGCAGGGTGACCAGCCCCAGCATTTT.

The chain carries TRBV11-2 and TRBJ2-6; a possible D gene is TRBD1 (6 bases). Trimming took off 5 bases at V and 1 base at J, with 15 bases between the two ends. This CDR3 is 17 amino acids long. CDR1 and CDR2 (germline): SGHAT, FQNNGV. In nucleotides, the CDR3 is TGTGCCAGCAGCCTCGGGACAAAGGAGTCTGGGGCCAACGTCCTGACTTTC. It specifies CASSLGTKESGANVLTF. Using reference TRBV11-2 and TRBJ2-6 for the parts outside the CDR3, the full variable domain is EAGVAQSPRYKIIEKRQSVAFWCNPISGHATLYWYQQILGQGPKLLIQFQNNGVVDDSQLPKDRFSAERLKGVDSTLKIQPAKLEDSAVYLCASSLGTKESGANVLTFGAGSRLTVL.

This chain joins TRBV7-9 and TRBJ1-2, with D perhaps matching TRBD1 (6 bases). The CDR3 sequence is 15 residues long. CDR1 and CDR2 (germline): SEHNR, FQNEAQ (reference sequence). V lost 4 bases and J lost 3, with 15 bases in between. CDR3 nucleotides: TGTGCCAGCAGCTATTGGGACACCTTAGACTATGGCTACACCTTC. This translates into CASSYWDTLDYGYTF.

The V call is TRBV7-6, the J call TRBJ2-3; weak D call: TRBD2 (5 bases). This CDR3 region has 13 residues. Between the trimmed V and J ends, which lost 4 bases and 6 bases, there was a span of 11 bases. The V gene's germline CDR1 is SGHVS and CDR2 FNYEAQ. As DNA, the CDR3 is TGTGCCAGCAGCTCGGACTGGATTGATACGCAGTATTTT. It specifies CASSSDWIDTQYF.

This chain uses TRBV28 with TRBJ1-1; no clear D gene. Deletions cut 3 bases from V and 5 bases from J, with 13 bases between. This CDR3 is 14 amino acids long. Germline CDR1 reads MDHEN; CDR2 reads SYDVKM. The CDR3, as DNA: TGTGCCAGCAGTTTTTGGGGTTCGGGAACTGAAGCTTTCTTT. Its protein product is CASSFWGSGTEAFF.